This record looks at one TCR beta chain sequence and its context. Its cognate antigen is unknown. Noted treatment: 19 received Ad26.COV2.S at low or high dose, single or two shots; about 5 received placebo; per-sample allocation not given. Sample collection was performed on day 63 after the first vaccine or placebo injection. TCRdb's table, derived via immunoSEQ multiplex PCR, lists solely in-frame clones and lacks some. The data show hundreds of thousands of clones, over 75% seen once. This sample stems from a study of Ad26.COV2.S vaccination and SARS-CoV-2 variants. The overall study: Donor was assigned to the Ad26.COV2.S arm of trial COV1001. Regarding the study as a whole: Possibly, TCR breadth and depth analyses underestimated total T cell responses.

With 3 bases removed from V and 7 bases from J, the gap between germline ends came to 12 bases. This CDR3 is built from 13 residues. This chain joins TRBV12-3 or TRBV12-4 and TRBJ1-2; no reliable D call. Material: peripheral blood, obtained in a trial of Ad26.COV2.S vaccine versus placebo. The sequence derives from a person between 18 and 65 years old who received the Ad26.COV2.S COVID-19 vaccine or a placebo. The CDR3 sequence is CASSLDSPSGYTF. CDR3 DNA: TGTGCCAGCAGTTTGGACTCCCCGAGTGGCTACACCTTC.